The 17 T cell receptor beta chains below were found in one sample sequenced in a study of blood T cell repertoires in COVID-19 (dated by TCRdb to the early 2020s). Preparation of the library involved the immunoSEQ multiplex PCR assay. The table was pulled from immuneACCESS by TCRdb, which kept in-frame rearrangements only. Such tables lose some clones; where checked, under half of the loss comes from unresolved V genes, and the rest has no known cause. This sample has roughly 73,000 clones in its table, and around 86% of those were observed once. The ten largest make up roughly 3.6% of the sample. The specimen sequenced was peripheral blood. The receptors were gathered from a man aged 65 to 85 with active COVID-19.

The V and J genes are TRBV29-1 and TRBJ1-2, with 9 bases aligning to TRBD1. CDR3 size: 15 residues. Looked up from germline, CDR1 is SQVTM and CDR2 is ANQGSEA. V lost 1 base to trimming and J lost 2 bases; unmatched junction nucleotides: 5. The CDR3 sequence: CSVEGRTGENYGYTF. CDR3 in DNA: TGCAGCGTTGAAGGACGGACAGGGGAAAACTATGGCTACACCTTC.

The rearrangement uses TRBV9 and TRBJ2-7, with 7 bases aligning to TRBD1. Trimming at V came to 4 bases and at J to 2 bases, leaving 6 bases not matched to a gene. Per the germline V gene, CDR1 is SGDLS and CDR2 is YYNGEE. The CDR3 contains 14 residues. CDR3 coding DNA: TGTGCCAGCAGCTCCGAAGGACAGGCCTACGAGCAGTACTTC. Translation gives CASSSEGQAYEQYF.

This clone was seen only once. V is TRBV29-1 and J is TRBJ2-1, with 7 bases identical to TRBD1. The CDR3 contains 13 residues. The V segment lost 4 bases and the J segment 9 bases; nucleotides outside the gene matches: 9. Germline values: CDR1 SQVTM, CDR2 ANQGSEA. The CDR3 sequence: CSVGAGGAAEQFF. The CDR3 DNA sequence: TGCAGCGTTGGGGCAGGGGGAGCGGCTGAGCAGTTCTTC.

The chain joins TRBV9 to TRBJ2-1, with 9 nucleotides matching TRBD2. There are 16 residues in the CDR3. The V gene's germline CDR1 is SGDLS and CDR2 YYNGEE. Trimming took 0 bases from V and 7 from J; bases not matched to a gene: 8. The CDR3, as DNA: TGTGCCAGCAGCGTAGGTGGCGGGAGGGACGGAAATGAGCAGTTCTTC. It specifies CASSVGGGRDGNEQFF. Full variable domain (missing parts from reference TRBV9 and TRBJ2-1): DSGVTQTPKHLITATGQRVTLRCSPRSGDLSVYWYQQSLDQGLQFLIQYYNGEERAKGNILERFSAQQFPDLHSELNLSSLELGDSALYFCASSVGGGRDGNEQFFGPGTRLTVL.

The CDR3 DNA is TGTGCCAGCACCCCGTCCGCCTATAATTCACCCCTCCACTTT. Its translation: CASTPSAYNSPLHF. The genes are TRBV6-5 and TRBJ1-6; D is ambiguous. This CDR3 is built from 14 residues. V was clipped by 7 bases and J by 2 bases, with 9 bases between them. Germline-derived CDR1 and CDR2 are MNHEY and SVGAGI.

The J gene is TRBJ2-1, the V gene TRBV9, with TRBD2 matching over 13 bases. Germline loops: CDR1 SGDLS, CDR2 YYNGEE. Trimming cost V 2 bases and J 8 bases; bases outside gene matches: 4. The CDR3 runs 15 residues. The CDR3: CASSVRTSGRDEQFF. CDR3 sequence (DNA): TGTGCCAGCAGCGTCCGGACTAGCGGGAGAGATGAGCAGTTCTTC.

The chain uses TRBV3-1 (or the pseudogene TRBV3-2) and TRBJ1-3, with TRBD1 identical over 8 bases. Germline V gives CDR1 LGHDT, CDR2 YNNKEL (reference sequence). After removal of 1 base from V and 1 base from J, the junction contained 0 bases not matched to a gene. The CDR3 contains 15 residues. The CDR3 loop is CASSQGTGSGNTIYF. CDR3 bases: TGTGCCAGCAGCCAAGGGACAGGGTCTGGAAACACCATATATTTT.

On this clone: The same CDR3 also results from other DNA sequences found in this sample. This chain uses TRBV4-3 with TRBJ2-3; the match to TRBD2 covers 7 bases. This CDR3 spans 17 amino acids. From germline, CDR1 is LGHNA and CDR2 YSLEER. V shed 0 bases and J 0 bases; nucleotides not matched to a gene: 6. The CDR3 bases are TGCGCCAGCAGCCAAGATTTGCCTAGCGGAAGCACAGATACGCAGTATTTT. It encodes CASSQDLPSGSTDTQYF.

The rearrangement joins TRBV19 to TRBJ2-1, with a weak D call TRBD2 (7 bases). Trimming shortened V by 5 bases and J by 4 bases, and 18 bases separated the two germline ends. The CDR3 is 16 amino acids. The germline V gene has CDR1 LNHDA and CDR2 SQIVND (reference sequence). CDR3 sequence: CASSPLGGGGYNEQFF. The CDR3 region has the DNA TGTGCCAGTAGTCCCCTAGGGGGAGGGGGATACAATGAGCAGTTCTTC.

CDR3 DNA sequence: TGTGCCAGCAGCCCCCAGGGGGCCCTCGGGGAGACCCAGTACTTC. Its protein is CASSPQGALGETQYF. V is TRBV7-3 and J is TRBJ2-5; 8 bases fit TRBD1. The V gene's germline CDR1 is SGHTA and CDR2 FQGTGA. The CDR3 is 15 residues long. Trimming took 5 bases from V and 5 from J; bases not matched to a gene: 10.

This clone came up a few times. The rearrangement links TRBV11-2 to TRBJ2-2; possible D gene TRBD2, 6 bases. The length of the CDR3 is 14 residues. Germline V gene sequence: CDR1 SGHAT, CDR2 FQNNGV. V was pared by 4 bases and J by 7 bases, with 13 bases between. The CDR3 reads CASSSGPGGGELFF. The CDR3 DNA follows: TGTGCCAGCAGCTCCGGGCCCGGGGGCGGGGAGCTGTTTTTT.

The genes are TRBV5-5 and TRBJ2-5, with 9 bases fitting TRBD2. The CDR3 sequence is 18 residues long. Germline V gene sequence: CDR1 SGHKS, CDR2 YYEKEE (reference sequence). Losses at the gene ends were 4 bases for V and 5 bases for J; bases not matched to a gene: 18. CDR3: CASSPTFSGGGGSETQYF. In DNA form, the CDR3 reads TGTGCCAGCAGCCCAACATTTAGCGGGGGTGGTGGGAGTGAGACCCAGTACTTC. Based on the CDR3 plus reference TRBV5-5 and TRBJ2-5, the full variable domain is DAGVTQSPTHLIKTRGQQVTLRCSPISGHKSVSWYQQVLGQGPQFIFQYYEKEERGRGNFPDRFSARQFPNYSSELNVNALLLGDSALYLCASSPTFSGGGGSETQYFGPGTRLLVL.

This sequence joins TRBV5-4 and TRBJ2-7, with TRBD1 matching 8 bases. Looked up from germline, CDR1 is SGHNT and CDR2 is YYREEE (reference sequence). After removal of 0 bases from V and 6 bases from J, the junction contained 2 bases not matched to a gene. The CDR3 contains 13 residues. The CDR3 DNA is TGTGCCAGCAGCTTGGGCAGGGGGCTCGAGCAGTACTTC. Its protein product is CASSLGRGLEQYF.

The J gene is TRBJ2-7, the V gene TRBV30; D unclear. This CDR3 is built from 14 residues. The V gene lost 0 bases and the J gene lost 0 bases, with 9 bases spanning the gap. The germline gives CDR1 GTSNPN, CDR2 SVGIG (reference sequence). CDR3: CAWSVRRSSYEQYF. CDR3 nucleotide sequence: TGTGCCTGGAGTGTCCGGCGGAGCTCCTACGAGCAGTACTTC.

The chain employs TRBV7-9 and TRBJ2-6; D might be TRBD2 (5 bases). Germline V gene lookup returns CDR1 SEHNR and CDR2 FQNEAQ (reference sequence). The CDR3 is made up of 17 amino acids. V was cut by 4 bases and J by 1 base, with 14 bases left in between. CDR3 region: CASSWGAITSGANVLTF. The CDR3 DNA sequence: TGTGCCAGCAGCTGGGGAGCGATCACATCTGGGGCCAACGTCCTGACTTTC.

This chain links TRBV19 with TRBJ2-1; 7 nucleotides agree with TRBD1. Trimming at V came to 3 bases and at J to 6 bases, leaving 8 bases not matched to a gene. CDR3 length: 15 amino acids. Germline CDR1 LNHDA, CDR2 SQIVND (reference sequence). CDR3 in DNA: TGTGCCAGTAGTATCAGACAGGGTTCGGGCAATGAGCAGTTCTTC. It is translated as CASSIRQGSGNEQFF. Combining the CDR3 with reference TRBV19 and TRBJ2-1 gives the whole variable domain DGGITQSPKYLFRKEGQNVTLSCEQNLNHDAMYWYRQDPGQGLRLIYYSQIVNDFQKGDIAEGYSVSREKKESFPLTVTSAQKNPTAFYLCASSIRQGSGNEQFFGPGTRLTVL.

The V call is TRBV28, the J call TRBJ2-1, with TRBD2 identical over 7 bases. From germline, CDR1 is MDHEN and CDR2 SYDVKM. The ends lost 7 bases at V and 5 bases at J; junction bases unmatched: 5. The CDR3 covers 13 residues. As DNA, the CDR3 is TGTGCCAGCAAGGGACTACCTCACAATGAGCAGTTCTTC. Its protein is CASKGLPHNEQFF.